The clone carrying this T cell receptor beta chain was recorded at least ten times. Antigen: not known. The data were obtained in a study of regulatory T cells in long-lasting Graves disease. TCR beta libraries were built with iRepertoire HTBI primers and Arm-PCR of CDR3 regions. In the study's own analysis: Identified segments across samples numbered more than 55 TRBV and roughly 15 TRBJ. TCRdb recomputed calls from the multiplex PCR reads with MiXCR, one row per CDR3 protein. TCRdb's processing, not the authors', yielded these V and J calls. Found here are hundreds of thousands of distinct CDR3 sequences, more than 10% of them singletons; the top ten hold approximately 9%. Study-level points and caveats: Newly diagnosed Graves' patients had higher TCR diversity than persistent ones.

Specified time point: newly diagnosed GD, antithyroid drugs for less than 3 months. The TCR library was made from RNA extracted from PBMCs. V was shortened by 8 bases and J by 0 bases, with 14 bases between the two germline ends. Per the germline V gene, CDR1 is MNHEY and CDR2 is SMNVEV (reference sequence). The CDR3 length is 14 residues. The same specimen was also included in a second study, on T cells in Graves' hyperthyroidism and ophthalmopathy. That paper states: Exclusion of patients followed from uncontrolled infection, other autoimmune disease, pregnancy or lactation. Most thyroid clonotypes expanded above 0.001 were also detected in blood.

The receptor's source is a woman aged 25 to 45 with Graves disease. The rearrangement joins TRBV27 to TRBJ2-7; TRBD1 is a possible D gene (6 bases). Source: peripheral blood mononuclear cells (PBMCs), taken at new diagnosis, from a patient treated with antithyroid drugs. The CDR3 nucleotides are TGTGCCAGCGGCCTATTGGGGGCCTCCTACGAGCAGTACTTC. Its protein product is CASGLLGASYEQYF.